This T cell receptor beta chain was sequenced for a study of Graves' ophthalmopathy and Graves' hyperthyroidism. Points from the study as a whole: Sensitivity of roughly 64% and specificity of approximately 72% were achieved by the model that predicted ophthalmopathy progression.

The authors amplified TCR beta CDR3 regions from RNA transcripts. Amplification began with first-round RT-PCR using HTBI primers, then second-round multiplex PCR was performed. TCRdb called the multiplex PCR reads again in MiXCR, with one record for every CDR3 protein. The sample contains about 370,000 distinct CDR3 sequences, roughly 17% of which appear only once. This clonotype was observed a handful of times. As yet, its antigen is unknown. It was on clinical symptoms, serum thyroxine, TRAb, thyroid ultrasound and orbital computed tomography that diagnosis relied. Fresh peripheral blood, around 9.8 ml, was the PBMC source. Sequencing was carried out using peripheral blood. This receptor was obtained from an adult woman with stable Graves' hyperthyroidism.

CDR3 amino acids: CASSPDRVNQPQHF. In nucleotides, the CDR3 is TGTGCCAGCTCACCGGACAGAGTCAATCAGCCCCAGCATTTT. The chain links TRBV18 to TRBJ1-5, with D possibly matching TRBD1 (6 bases). Germline CDR1 is KGHSH and CDR2 is LQKENI. The CDR3 has 14 residues. Trimming shortened V by 3 bases and J by 3 bases, and 9 bases separated the two germline ends.